This TCR beta chain was sequenced during a study of blood T cell repertoires in COVID-19. Study-level information: COVID-19 samples from acute and convalescent phases originated in the United States, Italy and Spain. The analysed material was cDNA or gDNA that came from T cells, B-cell-depleted T cells, or PBMCs.

Enrollment of patients from Seattle took place during active infection, with longitudinal follow-up. Germline CDR1 reads LGHNT; CDR2 reads FRNRAP. V gave up 0 bases and J gave up 5 bases; unmatched junction bases: 7. The CDR3 consists of 15 residues. As handled by the study authors: Estimation of nucleated cell counts relied on the amplification of reference gene primers. Repertoires were generated with immunoSEQ multiplex PCR, while TCRdb's copy carries only in-frame clones and drops some. V and J calls plus clone size are reproduced from that table; the DNA served to infer D and trimming. The sample holds under 300,000 clones; 65% to 90% are singletons and the top ten take around 14%.

This TCR came from a woman aged 70-85 years with COVID-19, enrolled during active disease. Sequencing was performed on peripheral blood. The chain recombines TRBV12-5 with TRBJ2-7, with 7 nucleotides matching TRBD1. The CDR3 region is CASGLVLGDSHEQYF. CDR3 in DNA: TGTGCTAGTGGTTTGGTACTTGGGGACAGCCACGAGCAGTACTTC.